Listed below are T cell receptor beta chains from one sample, sequenced in a study of HIV-infected patients and healthy controls. TCRdb used MiXCR to reprocess the 5' RACE reads, holding one entry per CDR3 protein. The table lists under 20,000 distinct CDR3 sequences, 4.5% to 5.5% of them singletons, with under 2.5% in the top ten. The source material was blood. The receptors shown here come from an adult in good health. Both conserved end residues are part of each CDR3. Clone size is given for some rows only: seen once, a few or many times, or a class if the clone is expanded.

v_call	clone_size	j_call	cdr3_aa
TRBV6-4	-	TRBJ2-1	CASSVRLRGEQFF
TRBV20-1	many	TRBJ1-5	CSAREAKQGVQPQHF
TRBV4-2	many	TRBJ2-7	CASSKEPGQGDEQYF
TRBV6-5	many	TRBJ1-5	CATRSLDRLSNQPQHF
TRBV3-1	medium-sized	TRBJ2-2	CASSQAQGTGPGELFF
TRBV7-2	many	TRBJ1-2	CASTREGIGGYTF
TRBV29-1	-	TRBJ1-1	CSVDLDEAFF
TRBV5-4	few	TRBJ2-6	CASSLMLVGANVLTF
TRBV7-9	few	TRBJ1-6	CASSLTGSYNSPLHF
TRBV5-1	many	TRBJ1-1	CASSLGDHNTEAFF
TRBV5-1	many	TRBJ1-1	CASSSSARNTEAFF
TRBV6-2/TRBV6-3	few	TRBJ1-1	CASSFSGENTEAFF
TRBV3-1	many	TRBJ2-7	CASSLGGAMNEQYF
TRBV7-2	many	TRBJ2-4	CASSLGSTKNIQYF
TRBV10-3	many	TRBJ2-1	CAISEQRGGDNEQFF
TRBV12-3/TRBV12-4	many	TRBJ2-1	CASSFRDEQFF
TRBV7-3	few	TRBJ2-7	CASSQSGGVPYEQYF
TRBV6-6	many	TRBJ2-1	CASREGQGADNEQFF
TRBV7-9	many	TRBJ2-1	CASSSTTPYNEQFF
TRBV10-3	-	TRBJ1-1	CAIRPTANTEAFF
TRBV5-6	many	TRBJ2-7	CASSLRDTRFF
TRBV28	-	TRBJ1-5	CASSSSTQQPQHF
TRBV7-9	many	TRBJ2-2	CASSPQNTGELFF
TRBV20-1	few	TRBJ2-5	CSARDPQTQETQYF
TRBV29-1	few	TRBJ1-1	CSVEDQQGPFVDTEAFF
TRBV20-1	many	TRBJ2-2	CSARPGTGTGTGELFF
TRBV20-1	medium-sized	TRBJ1-1	CSAREKENEAFF
TRBV7-9	many	TRBJ1-1	CASSFLDSNTEAFF
TRBV20-1	medium-sized	TRBJ1-4	CSARDLRTVNEKLFF
TRBV20-1	many	TRBJ2-7	CSADGTGASHEQYF
TRBV24-1	few	TRBJ2-3	CATRPTSGATDTQYF
TRBV6-2/TRBV6-3	many	TRBJ2-1	CDSRRLSRNEQFF
TRBV6-6	many	TRBJ1-6	CASLGSSYNSPLHF
TRBV20-1	many	TRBJ2-3	CSADWDRLDTQYF
TRBV12-3/TRBV12-4	many	TRBJ2-5	CASSFLGGETQYF
TRBV28	medium-sized	TRBJ2-5	CASSLRVVQETQYF
TRBV5-1	-	TRBJ2-1	CASSSPSGNEQFF
TRBV12-3/TRBV12-4	medium-sized	TRBJ2-5	CASSPNPGTVLQETQYF
TRBV12-3/TRBV12-4	many	TRBJ2-1	CASSFPPGQGYNEQFF
TRBV20-1	many	TRBJ1-1	CSARNPRALNTEAFF
TRBV20-1	many	TRBJ1-1	CSARELRRGAFF
TRBV7-9	many	TRBJ2-3	CASSMTSDPSTDTQYF
TRBV3-1	medium-sized	TRBJ2-7	CASSQETSGGYEQYF
TRBV14	many	TRBJ2-3	CASSPRFPQGASPADTQYF
TRBV7-8	medium-sized	TRBJ2-3	CASSLMGGRTDTQYF
TRBV27	many	TRBJ1-2	CASSLLEGGGGYTF
TRBV20-1	-	TRBJ1-5	CSASFLTRGGQPQHF
TRBV5-4	few	TRBJ2-1	CAFRTGHNEQFF
TRBV7-2	many	TRBJ1-4	CASSPKRATNEKLFF
TRBV19	medium-sized	TRBJ1-1	CASETGRAGGAEAFF
TRBV6-6	many	TRBJ1-1	CASSYSLQGSTEAFF
TRBV7-2	-	TRBJ1-4	CASSLDQAGGELFF
TRBV20-1	many	TRBJ2-5	CSATGLAGSIETQYF
TRBV13	medium-sized	TRBJ2-7	CASSPRRRSYEQYF
TRBV20-1	many	TRBJ2-3	CSATPGTDTDTQYF
TRBV19	many	TRBJ1-4	CASSIPGQGNEKLFF